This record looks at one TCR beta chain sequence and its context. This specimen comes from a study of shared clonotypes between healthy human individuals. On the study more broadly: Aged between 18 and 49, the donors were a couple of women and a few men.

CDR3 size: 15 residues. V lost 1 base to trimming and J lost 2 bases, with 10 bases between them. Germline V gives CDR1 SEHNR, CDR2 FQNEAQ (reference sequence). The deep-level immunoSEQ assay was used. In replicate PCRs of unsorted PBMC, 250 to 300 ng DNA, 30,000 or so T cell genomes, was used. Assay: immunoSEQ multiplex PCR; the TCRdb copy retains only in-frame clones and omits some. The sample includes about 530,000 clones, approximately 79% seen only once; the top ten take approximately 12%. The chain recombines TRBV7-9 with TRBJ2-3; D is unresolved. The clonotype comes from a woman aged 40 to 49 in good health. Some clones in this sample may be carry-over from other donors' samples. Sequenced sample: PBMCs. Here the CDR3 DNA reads TGTGCCAGCAGCTTAGTTGGGGTTTACACAGATACGCAGTATTTT. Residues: CASSLVGVYTDTQYF.